These 30 T cell receptor beta chains were sequenced from one sample in a study of T-cell memory formation after mild COVID-19. Each CDR3 protein gets one entry after TCRdb re-called the 5' RACE reads with MiXCR. The sample includes about 200,000 distinct CDR3 sequences, about 18% seen only once; the top ten take 2% to 2.5%. Source material: PBMCs or a T cell subset sorted from them (not recorded which). All receptors derive from an adult woman who had mild COVID-19 (a few samples of this study predate the infection). Cell type and time point are not known.

This clonotype was detected a few times. The chain uses TRBV10-3 and TRBJ2-1, with a possible D match to TRBD1 (5 bases). From germline, CDR1 is ENHRY and CDR2 SYGVKD. The CDR3 runs to 13 residues. V dropped 2 bases and J dropped 9 bases, with 11 bases sitting between them. In DNA form, the CDR3 reads TGTGCCATCAGTGAGGCCCCCCAGGGTGAGCAGTTCTTC. It yields the protein CAISEAPQGEQFF.

Only a few counts were recorded for this clonotype. J is TRBJ2-6 and V is TRBV12-3 or TRBV12-4; TRBD1 might be the D (7 bases). The CDR3 is 18 residues long. The V and J ends lost 5 bases and 2 bases respectively, with 19 bases between them. CDR3 residues: CASSPQGGRGPGANVLTF. The CDR3 DNA reads as TGTGCCAGCAGTCCCCAGGGGGGCCGTGGGCCTGGGGCCAACGTCCTGACTTTC.

This clonotype was observed a handful of times. The chain has TRBV25-1 and TRBJ2-7, with unresolved D. Germline loops: CDR1 MGHDK, CDR2 SYGVNS. CDR3 length equals 13 residues. Trimming left V 2 bases short and J 2 bases short, with 7 bases between. CDR3 in DNA: TGTGCCAGCAGTGAACCCGGTCCCTACGAGCAGTACTTC. Residues: CASSEPGPYEQYF.

This clonotype came up a few times. A junction boundary mismatches the germline segment, possibly from a read error. The chain carries TRBV7-7 and TRBJ2-7; maybe TRBD2 (6 bases). The CDR3 is 13 amino acids. The germline CDR1 and CDR2 sequences are SSHAT and FNYEAQ (reference sequence). DNA for the CDR3: TGTGCTAGCAGCTTGGGGGAGGCTTACGAGCAGTACTTC. Translated: CASSLGEAYEQYF.

This clonotype was observed at least ten times. The V call is TRBV6-5, the J call TRBJ2-3; maybe TRBD1 (5 bases). V lost 6 bases, J lost 3 bases, and 16 bases lay in between. The CDR3 runs 15 residues. CDR1 MNHEY and CDR2 SVGAGI come from the germline V gene. The CDR3 reads CASRLTAPGTDTQYF. In DNA form, the CDR3 reads TGTGCCAGCAGGTTGACAGCCCCCGGGACAGATACGCAGTATTTT.

This clonotype came up a few times. This chain joins TRBV18 and TRBJ1-1, with 7 bases aligning to TRBD1. After removal of 2 bases from V and 4 bases from J, the junction contained 7 bases not matched to a gene. CDR3 length: 15 amino acids. Germline loops: CDR1 KGHSH, CDR2 LQKENI. The CDR3 region is CASSPSAQGSTEAFF. The CDR3, as DNA: TGTGCCAGCTCACCAAGTGCACAGGGGAGCACTGAAGCTTTCTTT.

This clonotype turned up a few times. The genes are TRBV5-1 and TRBJ2-2; possibly TRBD1 for D (5 bases). CDR1 SGHRS and CDR2 YFSETQ come from the germline V gene. Trimming took off 2 bases at V and 1 base at J, with 12 bases between the two ends. CDR3 length equals 16 residues. The CDR3 loop is CASSLDRYWNTGELFF. In nucleotides, the CDR3 is TGCGCCAGCAGCTTAGACAGATACTGGAACACCGGGGAGCTGTTTTTT. The full variable domain, rest sourced from reference TRBV5-1 and TRBJ2-2, is KAGVTQTPRYLIKTRGQQVTLSCSPISGHRSVSWYQQTPGQGLQFLFEYFSETQRNKGNFPGRFSGRQFSNSRSEMNVSTLELGDSALYLCASSLDRYWNTGELFFGEGSRLTVL.

This rearrangement joins TRBV29-1 to TRBJ1-2; 7 bases align to TRBD1. The CDR3 runs 14 residues. V shed 6 bases and J 4 bases; nucleotides not matched to a gene: 11. Germline CDR1 SQVTM, CDR2 ANQGSEA. CDR3 region: CSVRTGPTLYGYTF. CDR3 nucleotide sequence: TGCAGCGTGAGGACAGGCCCGACCCTCTATGGCTACACCTTC.

As for this clonotype: Being one base from a much bigger clone, this may be a read error. The chain combines TRBV12-3 or TRBV12-4 with TRBJ1-1, with no clear D. This CDR3 has 15 amino acids. CDR3 residues: CDSSSRRHMNTEAFF. The CDR3 region has the DNA TGTGACAGCAGTTCCCGGCGACACATGAACACTGAAGCTTTCTTT.

This clonotype occurred a few times. Germline and junction disagree at one end, which may indicate a read error. The chain couples TRBV6-1 to TRBJ2-5; D possibly corresponds to TRBD2 (6 bases). Germline-derived CDR1 and CDR2 are MNHNS and SASEGT. The CDR3 sequence is 14 residues long. DNA of the CDR3: TGTGCCAGCAGTGAAAATGGGAGCGGGTCTCCAAGCCTCTTC. This gives the protein CASSENGSGSPSLF.

At least ten counts were recorded for this clonotype. The chain joins TRBV7-3 to TRBJ2-5, with D uncertain. V gave up 4 bases and J gave up 1 base, with 7 bases separating them. This CDR3 spans 13 amino acids. Germline CDR1 is SGHTA and CDR2 is FQGTGA. The CDR3 region is CASSSGPQETQYF. In DNA form, the CDR3 reads TGTGCCAGCAGCTCTGGGCCCCAAGAGACCCAGTACTTC. Variable domain in full (rest from reference TRBV7-3 and TRBJ2-5): GAGVSQTPSNKVTEKGKYVELRCDPISGHTALYWYRQSLGQGPEFLIYFQGTGAADDSGLPNDRFFAVRPEGSVSTLKIQRTERGDSAVYLCASSSGPQETQYFGPGTRLLVL.

The chain links TRBV5-1 to TRBJ2-7; D unclear. Deletions cut 4 bases from V and 3 bases from J, with 11 bases between. The germline V gene has CDR1 SGHRS and CDR2 YFSETQ. The CDR3 covers 13 residues. CDR3 in amino acids: CASSPQTYYEQYF. The DNA for the CDR3 is TGCGCCAGCAGCCCACAAACCTACTACGAGCAGTACTTC.

The sample holds a few counts of this clonotype. This chain joins TRBV5-1 and TRBJ2-3; D is perhaps TRBD1 (6 bases). The germline V gene has CDR1 SGHRS and CDR2 YFSETQ. The CDR3 covers 14 residues. V was shortened by 4 bases and J by 6 bases, with 15 bases between the two germline ends. CDR3 sequence reads: CASSPGHPGDTQYF. CDR3 DNA: TGCGCCAGCAGCCCGGGACATCCCGGGGATACGCAGTATTTT.

This chain uses TRBV2 with TRBJ2-7; D ambiguous. CDR1 is SNHLY and CDR2 is FYNNEI in the germline V gene. V was shortened by 7 bases and J by 2 bases, with 18 bases between the two germline ends. There are 15 residues in the CDR3. The CDR3 coding sequence is TGTGCCAGCACCAATAATGTGGGAAGGCCCTACGAGCAGTACTTC. Amino acids: CASTNNVGRPYEQYF.

The rearrangement links TRBV30 to TRBJ1-1, with 7 bases lining up with TRBD1. Trimming cost V 2 bases and J 5 bases; bases outside gene matches: 8. The CDR3 length is 14 residues. CDR1 and CDR2 (germline): GTSNPN, SVGIG (reference sequence). CDR3 DNA sequence: TGTGCCTGGAGTCGCAGGGGGTTACGGACTGAAGCTTTCTTT. It translates to CAWSRRGLRTEAFF. The complete variable domain, with remaining parts taken from reference TRBV30 and TRBJ1-1, reads SQTIHQWPATLVQPVGSPLSLECTVEGTSNPNLYWYRQAAGRGLQLLFYSVGIGQISSEVPQNLSASRPQDRQFILSSKKLLLSDSGFYLCAWSRRGLRTEAFFGQGTRLTVV.

This chain links TRBV5-4 with TRBJ1-1; unclear D gene. The CDR3 runs to 15 residues. CDR1 is SGHNT and CDR2 is YYREEE in the germline V gene (reference sequence). V lost 4 bases and J lost 5, with 18 bases in between. CDR3 sequence (DNA): TGTGCCAGCAGCCCGGGAGTCACCCTGGGGACTGAAGCTTTCTTT. Amino acids: CASSPGVTLGTEAFF.

The chain carries TRBV7-3 and TRBJ1-2; D gene ambiguous. Germline values: CDR1 SGHTA, CDR2 FQGTGA. Trimming took off 0 bases at V and 6 bases at J, with 14 bases between the two ends. This CDR3 comprises 15 residues. CDR3 bases: TGTGCCAGCAGCTTAACTACCGGGCCCGGGCATGGCTACACCTTC. This translates into CASSLTTGPGHGYTF.

In this sample, this clonotype turned up a few times. V is TRBV7-2 and J is TRBJ2-7; TRBD1 matches 10 bases. This CDR3 contains 16 residues. V shed 1 base, J shed 4 bases, and the junction held 7 bases outside the gene matches. Per the germline V gene, CDR1 is SGHTA and CDR2 is FQGNSA. CDR3 DNA sequence: TGTGCCAGCAGCTTAGACACGGGACAGGGGTGGTACGAGCAGTACTTC. Protein: CASSLDTGQGWYEQYF.

The chain links TRBV12-3 or TRBV12-4 to TRBJ2-7; 9 bases align to TRBD1. The CDR3 contains 14 residues. V gave up 4 bases and J gave up 2 bases; unmatched junction bases: 3. CDR3 residues: CASSSQGAPYEQYF. The CDR3 DNA is TGTGCCAGCAGTTCACAGGGGGCTCCCTACGAGCAGTACTTC.

V gene TRBV12-3 or TRBV12-4 combines with J gene TRBJ1-2; 10 bases are shared with TRBD1. J gave up 2 bases and V 3 bases, and 3 bases lay outside the gene matches. The CDR3 loop spans 15 amino acids. CDR3 sequence reads: CASSLRTGGNYGYTF. In DNA, the CDR3 is TGTGCCAGCAGTTTGAGGACAGGGGGAAACTATGGCTACACCTTC.

The chain recombines TRBV5-1 with TRBJ2-2, with TRBD2 as a possible D gene (5 bases). Between the trimmed V and J ends, which lost 0 bases and 6 bases, there was a span of 15 bases. The germline gives CDR1 SGHRS, CDR2 YFSETQ. CDR3 length: 16 residues. In nucleotides, the CDR3 is TGCGCCAGCAGCTTGGCCCCGGGAAAAGGTGCCGGGGAGCTGTTTTTT. Translation gives CASSLAPGKGAGELFF.

The genes are TRBV10-3 and TRBJ2-1, with 9 bases matching TRBD2. The CDR3 totals 16 residues. Germline assignment: CDR1 ENHRY and CDR2 SYGVKD. V was clipped by 0 bases and J by 5 bases; unmatched bases: 5. Here the CDR3 DNA reads TGTGCCATCAGTGAGTCGGGACTAGCTGTCCACAATGAGCAGTTCTTC. Protein: CAISESGLAVHNEQFF.

This clonotype was picked up a small number of times. The V and J genes are TRBV6-5 and TRBJ2-7; 7 bases are shared with TRBD1. Germline CDR1 reads MNHEY; CDR2 reads SVGAGI. This CDR3 has 12 residues. The J segment lost 3 bases and the V segment lost 7 bases, leaving 3 bases of the junction unmatched. The CDR3 loop is CASKTGYYEQYF. In DNA form, the CDR3 reads TGTGCCAGCAAGACAGGGTACTACGAGCAGTACTTC.

This clonotype appeared a few times. The CDR3 sequence is CSARDPGTQYF. The CDR3 region has the DNA TGCAGTGCTAGAGATCCAGGGACCCAGTACTTC. The chain joins TRBV20-1 to TRBJ2-5; no clear D. CDR3 length: 11 amino acids. V lost 0 bases and J lost 7, with 6 bases in between. Germline lookup yields CDR1 DFQATT and CDR2 SNEGSKA (reference sequence).

There are many counts of this clonotype. CDR3 residues: CASSLGFRGATEAFF. The CDR3 nucleotides are TGCGCCAGCAGCTTAGGATTCAGGGGGGCAACTGAAGCTTTCTTT. The chain couples TRBV5-1 to TRBJ1-1; 7 bases map to TRBD1. J lost 5 bases, V lost 2 bases, and 9 bases had no gene match. The CDR3 runs to 15 residues. CDR1 and CDR2 (germline): SGHRS, YFSETQ.

This clonotype was detected only a few times. The rearrangement uses TRBV5-6 and TRBJ1-2, with a possible D match to TRBD1 (5 bases). Germline-derived CDR1 and CDR2 are SGHDT and YYEEEE. This CDR3 region has 16 residues. The ends were cut back, 0 bases at V and 4 bases at J, with 16 bases in the middle. Written as DNA, the CDR3 is TGTGCCAGCAGCTTGGGACAGAACCTGCTCAGCTATGGCTACACCTTC. It translates to CASSLGQNLLSYGYTF.

This clonotype was detected many times. The V gene is TRBV4-3, the J gene TRBJ2-3; no reliable D call. Germline CDR1 and CDR2: LGHNA and YSLEER. V was shortened by 0 bases and J by 8 bases, with 9 bases between the two germline ends. This CDR3 comprises 13 residues. The CDR3 sequence is CASSQESSSTQYF. The DNA of the CDR3 is TGCGCCAGCAGCCAAGAGTCGAGTTCTACGCAGTATTTT.

This clonotype was detected a few times. The chain uses TRBV4-1 and TRBJ2-3, with D possibly matching TRBD1 (6 bases). V was clipped by 2 bases and J by 1 base, with 13 bases between them. Germline V CDR1 and CDR2: MGHRA, YSYEKL. The CDR3 totals 16 residues. The CDR3 bases are TGCGCCAGCAGCCAATGGGGGCAGGGCGGCACAGATACGCAGTATTTT. Translation gives CASSQWGQGGTDTQYF.

The chain is built from TRBV5-1 and TRBJ1-2, with D perhaps TRBD1 (6 bases). V was clipped by 4 bases and J by 6 bases, with 16 bases between them. This CDR3 region has 14 residues. Per the germline V gene, CDR1 is SGHRS and CDR2 is YFSETQ. CDR3 protein: CASSLGTGYDGYTF. The CDR3 DNA is TGCGCCAGCAGCCTGGGCACAGGGTACGATGGCTACACCTTC.

This clonotype occurred a few times. This chain links TRBV20-1 with TRBJ1-4, with 7 nucleotides matching TRBD1. Trimming removed 6 bases from V and 8 bases from J; junction bases left unmatched: 9. The germline CDR1 and CDR2 sequences are DFQATT and SNEGSKA (reference sequence). This CDR3 spans 13 amino acids. CDR3 DNA sequence: TGCAGTGCGACAGGGTCGGGGGGAGAAAAACTGTTTTTT. Protein sequence: CSATGSGGEKLFF.